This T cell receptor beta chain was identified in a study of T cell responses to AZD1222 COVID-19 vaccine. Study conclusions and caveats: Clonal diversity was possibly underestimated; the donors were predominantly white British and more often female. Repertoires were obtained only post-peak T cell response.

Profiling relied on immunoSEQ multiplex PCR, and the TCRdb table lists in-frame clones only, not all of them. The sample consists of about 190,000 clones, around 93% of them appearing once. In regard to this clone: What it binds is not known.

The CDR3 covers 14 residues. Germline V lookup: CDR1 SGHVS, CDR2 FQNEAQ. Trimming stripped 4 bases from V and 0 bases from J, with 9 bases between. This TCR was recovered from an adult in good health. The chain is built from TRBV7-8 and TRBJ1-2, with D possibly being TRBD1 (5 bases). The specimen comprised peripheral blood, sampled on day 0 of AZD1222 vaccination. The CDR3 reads CASSSRESNYGYTF. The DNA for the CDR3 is TGTGCCAGCAGCTCCAGGGAGTCTAACTATGGCTACACCTTC.